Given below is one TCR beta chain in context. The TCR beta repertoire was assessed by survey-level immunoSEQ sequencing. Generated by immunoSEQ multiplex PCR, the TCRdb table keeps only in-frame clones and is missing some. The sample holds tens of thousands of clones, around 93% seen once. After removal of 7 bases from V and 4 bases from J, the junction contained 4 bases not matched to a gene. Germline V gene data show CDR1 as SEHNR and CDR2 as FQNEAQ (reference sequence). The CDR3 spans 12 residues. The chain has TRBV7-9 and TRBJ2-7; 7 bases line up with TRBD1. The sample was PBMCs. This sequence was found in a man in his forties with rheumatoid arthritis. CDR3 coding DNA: TGTGCCAGCATGGGACAGTCTTACGAGCAGTACTTC. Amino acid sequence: CASMGQSYEQYF.